The entry below gives a single TCR beta chain sequence along with its context. Its antigen is unidentified. The data belong to a study of T-cell memory formation after mild COVID-19. About the study: TCR clusters were mostly donor specific.

Germline V gene data show CDR1 as LNHDA and CDR2 as SQIVND (reference sequence). This CDR3 has 14 residues. Trimming shortened V by 3 bases and J by 2 bases, and 8 bases separated the two germline ends. Amplification by 5'RACE using constant-segment primers produced TCR alpha and TCR beta cDNA libraries that carried sample barcodes and UMIs. TCRdb reprocessed the 5' RACE reads with MiXCR, giving one entry per CDR3 protein. The top ten clones hold roughly 7.8% of a sample with 550,000 to 650,000 distinct CDR3 sequences, approximately 15% of them seen once. Findings and limits, study-wide: A second wave expanding day 15 to 37 was CD4+-biased; contracting clones were balanced. There was no confirmation that second-wave clones peaking on day 37 were SARS-CoV-2 specific.

Sample: PBMCs or a T cell subset sorted from them (not recorded which). V usage is TRBV19 and J usage is TRBJ2-1; D not resolved. This receptor was identified in an adult woman who had mild COVID-19 (a few samples of this study predate the infection). Cell type and time point are not known. The CDR3 loop is CASSIKVAYNEQFF. The CDR3 DNA reads as TGTGCCAGTAGTATCAAAGTAGCCTACAATGAGCAGTTCTTC. The whole variable domain, filled in from reference TRBV19 and TRBJ2-1, reads DGGITQSPKYLFRKEGQNVTLSCEQNLNHDAMYWYRQDPGQGLRLIYYSQIVNDFQKGDIAEGYSVSREKKESFPLTVTSAQKNPTAFYLCASSIKVAYNEQFFGPGTRLTVL.